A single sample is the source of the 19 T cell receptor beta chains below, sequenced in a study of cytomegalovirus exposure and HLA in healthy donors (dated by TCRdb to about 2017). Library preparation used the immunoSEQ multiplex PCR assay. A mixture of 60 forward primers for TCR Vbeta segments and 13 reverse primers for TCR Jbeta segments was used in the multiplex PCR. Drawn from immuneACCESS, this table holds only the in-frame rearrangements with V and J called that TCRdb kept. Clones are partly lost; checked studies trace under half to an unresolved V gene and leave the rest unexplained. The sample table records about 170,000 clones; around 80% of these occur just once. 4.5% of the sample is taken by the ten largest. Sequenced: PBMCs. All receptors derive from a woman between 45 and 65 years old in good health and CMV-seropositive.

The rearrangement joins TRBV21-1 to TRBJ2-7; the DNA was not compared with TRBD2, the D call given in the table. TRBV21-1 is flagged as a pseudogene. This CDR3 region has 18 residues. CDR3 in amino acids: CASTKGGLAGANGYEQYF. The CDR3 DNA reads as TGTGCCAGCACCAAAGGGGGACTAGCGGGAGCAAACGGCTACGAGCAGTACTTC.

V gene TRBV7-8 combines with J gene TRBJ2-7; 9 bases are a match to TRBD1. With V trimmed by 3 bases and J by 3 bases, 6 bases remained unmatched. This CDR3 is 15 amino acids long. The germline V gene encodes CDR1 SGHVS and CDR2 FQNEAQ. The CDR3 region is CASSFKGQGFYEQYF. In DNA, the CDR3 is TGTGCCAGCAGCTTCAAGGGACAGGGTTTCTACGAGCAGTACTTC.

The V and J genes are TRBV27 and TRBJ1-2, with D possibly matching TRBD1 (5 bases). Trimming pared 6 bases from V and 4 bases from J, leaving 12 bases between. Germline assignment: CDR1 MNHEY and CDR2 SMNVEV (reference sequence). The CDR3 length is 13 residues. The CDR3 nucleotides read TGTGCCAGCAGATTAGGGGCCTCCTATGGCTACACCTTC. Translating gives CASRLGASYGYTF.

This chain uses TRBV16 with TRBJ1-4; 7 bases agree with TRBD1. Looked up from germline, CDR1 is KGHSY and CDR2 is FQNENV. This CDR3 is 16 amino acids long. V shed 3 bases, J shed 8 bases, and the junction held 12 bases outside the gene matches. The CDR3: CASSHQQGFAGEKLFF. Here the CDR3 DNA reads TGTGCCAGCAGCCATCAACAGGGGTTCGCAGGGGAAAAACTGTTTTTT.

CDR3 coding DNA: TGCGCCAGCAGCTTGGAGTCGGGACAGGGAACAGATACGCAGTATTTT. Its translation: CASSLESGQGTDTQYF. The rearrangement joins TRBV5-1 to TRBJ2-3, with 9 bases aligning to TRBD1. Per germline, CDR1 SGHRS and CDR2 YFSETQ. Trimming cost V 0 bases and J 3 bases; bases outside gene matches: 5. This CDR3 has 16 residues. Filled out from reference TRBV5-1 and TRBJ2-3, the complete variable domain reads KAGVTQTPRYLIKTRGQQVTLSCSPISGHRSVSWYQQTPGQGLQFLFEYFSETQRNKGNFPGRFSGRQFSNSRSEMNVSTLELGDSALYLCASSLESGQGTDTQYFGPGTRLTVL.

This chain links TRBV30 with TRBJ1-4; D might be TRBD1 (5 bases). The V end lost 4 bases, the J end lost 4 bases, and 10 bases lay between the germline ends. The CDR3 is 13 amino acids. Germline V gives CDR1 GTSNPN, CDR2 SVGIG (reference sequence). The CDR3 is CAWTTGVNEKLFF. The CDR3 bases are TGTGCCTGGACAACGGGGGTTAATGAAAAACTGTTTTTT. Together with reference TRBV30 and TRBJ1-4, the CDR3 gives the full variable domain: SQTIHQWPATLVQPVGSPLSLECTVEGTSNPNLYWYRQAAGRGLQLLFYSVGIGQISSEVPQNLSASRPQDRQFILSSKKLLLSDSGFYLCAWTTGVNEKLFFGSGTQLSVL.

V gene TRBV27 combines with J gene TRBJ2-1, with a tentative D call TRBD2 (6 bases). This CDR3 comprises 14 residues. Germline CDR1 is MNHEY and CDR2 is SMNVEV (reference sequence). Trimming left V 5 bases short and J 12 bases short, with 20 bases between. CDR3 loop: CASSVSDRWGGQFF. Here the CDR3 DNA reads TGTGCCAGCAGTGTCTCCGACCGCTGGGGAGGGCAGTTCTTC.

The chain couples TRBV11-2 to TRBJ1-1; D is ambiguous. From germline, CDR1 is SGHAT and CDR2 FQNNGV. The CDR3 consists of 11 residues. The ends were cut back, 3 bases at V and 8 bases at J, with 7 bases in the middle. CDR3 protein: CASSFNLEAFF. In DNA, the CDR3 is TGTGCCAGCAGCTTCAATTTGGAAGCTTTCTTT.

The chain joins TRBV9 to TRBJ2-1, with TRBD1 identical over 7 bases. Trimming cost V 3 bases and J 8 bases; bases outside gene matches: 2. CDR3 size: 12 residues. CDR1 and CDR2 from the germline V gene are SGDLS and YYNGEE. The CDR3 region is CASSADRDEQFF. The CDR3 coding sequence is TGTGCCAGCAGCGCCGACAGGGATGAGCAGTTCTTC.

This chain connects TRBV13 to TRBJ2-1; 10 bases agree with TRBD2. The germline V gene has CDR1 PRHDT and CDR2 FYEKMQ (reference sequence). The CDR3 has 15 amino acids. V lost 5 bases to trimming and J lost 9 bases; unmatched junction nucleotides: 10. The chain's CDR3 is CASSQRAGGPGEQFF. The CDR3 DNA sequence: TGTGCCAGCAGCCAAAGAGCGGGAGGGCCGGGTGAGCAGTTCTTC.

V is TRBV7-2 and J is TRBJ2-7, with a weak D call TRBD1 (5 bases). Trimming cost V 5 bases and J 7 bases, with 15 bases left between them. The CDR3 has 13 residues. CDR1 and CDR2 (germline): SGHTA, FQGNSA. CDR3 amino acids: CASSPPPYREQYF. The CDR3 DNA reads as TGTGCCAGCAGCCCCCCCCCTTACAGGGAGCAGTACTTC.

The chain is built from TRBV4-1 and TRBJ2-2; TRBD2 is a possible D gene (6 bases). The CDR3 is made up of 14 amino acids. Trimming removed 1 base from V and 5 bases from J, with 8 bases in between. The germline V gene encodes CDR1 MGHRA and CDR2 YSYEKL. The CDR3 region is CASSQGLATGELFF. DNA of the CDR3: TGCGCCAGCAGCCAAGGTCTAGCGACCGGGGAGCTGTTTTTT.

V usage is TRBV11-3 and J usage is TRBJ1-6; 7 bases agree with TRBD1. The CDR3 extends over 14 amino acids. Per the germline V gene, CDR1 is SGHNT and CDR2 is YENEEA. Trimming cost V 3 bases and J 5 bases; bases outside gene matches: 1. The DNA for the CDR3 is TGTGCCAGCAGCTTCCAGGGGGATAATTCACCCCTCCACTTT. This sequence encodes CASSFQGDNSPLHF.

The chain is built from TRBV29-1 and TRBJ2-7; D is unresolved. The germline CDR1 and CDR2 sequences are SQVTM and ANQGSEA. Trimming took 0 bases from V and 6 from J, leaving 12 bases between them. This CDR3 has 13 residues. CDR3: CSVEEPRGGEQYF. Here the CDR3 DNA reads TGCAGCGTTGAAGAGCCCCGCGGCGGCGAGCAGTACTTC.

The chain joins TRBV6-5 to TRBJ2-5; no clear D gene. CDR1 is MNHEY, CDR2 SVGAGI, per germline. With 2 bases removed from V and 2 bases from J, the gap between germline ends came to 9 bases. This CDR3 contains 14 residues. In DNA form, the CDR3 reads TGTGCCAGCAGTTACGGCAAGACTCAAGAGACCCAGTACTTC. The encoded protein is CASSYGKTQETQYF.

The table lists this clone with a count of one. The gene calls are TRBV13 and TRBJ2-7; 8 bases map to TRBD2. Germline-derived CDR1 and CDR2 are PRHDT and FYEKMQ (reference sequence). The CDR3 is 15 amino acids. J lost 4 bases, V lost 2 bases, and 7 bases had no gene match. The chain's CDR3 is CASSLTPRGGYEQYF. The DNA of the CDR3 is TGTGCCAGCAGCTTAACCCCTCGGGGGGGTTACGAGCAGTACTTC.

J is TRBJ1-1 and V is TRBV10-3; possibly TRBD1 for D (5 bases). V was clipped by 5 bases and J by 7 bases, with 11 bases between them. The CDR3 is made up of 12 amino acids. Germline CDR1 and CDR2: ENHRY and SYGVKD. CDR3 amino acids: CAISMTAIEAFF. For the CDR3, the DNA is TGTGCCATCAGTATGACAGCAATTGAAGCTTTCTTT.

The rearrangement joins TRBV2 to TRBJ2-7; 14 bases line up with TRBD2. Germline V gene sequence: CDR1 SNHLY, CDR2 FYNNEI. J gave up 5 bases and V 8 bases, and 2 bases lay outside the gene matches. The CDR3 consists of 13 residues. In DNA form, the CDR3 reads TGTGCCAGCGGGGGACTAGCGGGGGACGAGCAGTACTTC. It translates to CASGGLAGDEQYF.

CDR3 DNA sequence: TGTGCCAGCGTTTATGGCCGAGGAAAACTGTTTTTT. It encodes CASVYGRGKLFF. This rearrangement joins TRBV6-6 to TRBJ1-4; D is ambiguous. In germline, CDR1 is MNHNY, CDR2 SVGAGI (reference sequence). Trimming shortened V by 8 bases and J by 10 bases, and 14 bases separated the two germline ends. The length of the CDR3 is 12 residues.